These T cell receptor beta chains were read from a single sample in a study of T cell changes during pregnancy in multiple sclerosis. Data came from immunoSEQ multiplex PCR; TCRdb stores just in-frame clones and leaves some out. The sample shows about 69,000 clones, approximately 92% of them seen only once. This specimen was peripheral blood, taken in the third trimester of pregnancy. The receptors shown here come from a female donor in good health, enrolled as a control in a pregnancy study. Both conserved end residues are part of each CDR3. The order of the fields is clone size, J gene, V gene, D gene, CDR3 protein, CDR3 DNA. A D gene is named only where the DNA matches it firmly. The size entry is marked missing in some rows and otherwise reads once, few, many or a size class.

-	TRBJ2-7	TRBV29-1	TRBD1	CSVALGDRGSYEQYF	TGCAGCGTGGCGCTAGGGGACAGGGGATCCTACGAGCAGTACTTC
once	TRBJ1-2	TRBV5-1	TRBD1	CASSLEGTGGNYGYTF	TGCGCCAGCAGCTTGGAGGGGACAGGGGGTAACTATGGCTACACCTTC
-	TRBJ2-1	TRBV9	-	CASSVVESEQFF	TGTGCCAGCAGCGTAGTAGAGTCTGAGCAGTTCTTC
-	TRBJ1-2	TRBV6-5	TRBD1	CASRYLGGKGYTF	TGTGCCAGCAGATATTTAGGGGGCAAAGGCTACACCTTC
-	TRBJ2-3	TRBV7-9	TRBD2	CASSFFGGGATDTQYF	TGTGCCAGCAGCTTTTTTGGCGGGGGGGCTACGGATACGCAGTATTTT
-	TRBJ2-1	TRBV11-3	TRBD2	CASSLSGTSGFEQFF	TGTGCCAGCAGCTTATCCGGGACTAGCGGGTTTGAGCAGTTCTTC
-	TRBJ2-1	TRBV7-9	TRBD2	CASSEASGSPGEQFF	TGTGCCAGCAGCGAGGCTAGCGGGAGCCCCGGGGAGCAGTTCTTC
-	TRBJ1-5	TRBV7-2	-	CASSLGGRENQPQHF	TGTGCCAGCAGCTTAGGAGGGAGGGAAAATCAGCCCCAGCATTTT
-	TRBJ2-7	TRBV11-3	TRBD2	CASSLAEITTSGVGYEQYF	TGTGCCAGCAGCTTAGCCGAAATTACAACTAGCGGGGTGGGTTACGAGCAGTACTTC
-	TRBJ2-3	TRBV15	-	CATSRDDSRTDTQYF	TGTGCCACCAGCAGAGATGACAGCCGCACAGATACGCAGTATTTT
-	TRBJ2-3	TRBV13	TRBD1	CASSLGNRGDTQYF	TGTGCCAGCAGCTTAGGGAACAGGGGAGATACGCAGTATTTT
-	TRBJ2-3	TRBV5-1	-	CASSWQGFTDTQYF	TGCGCCAGCAGCTGGCAGGGATTCACAGATACGCAGTATTTT
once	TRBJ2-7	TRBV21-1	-	CASSMEQGQDYEQYF	TGTGCCAGCAGTATGGAACAGGGGCAGGACTACGAGCAGTACTTC
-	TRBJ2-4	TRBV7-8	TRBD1	CASSVPGQGSKNIQYF	TGTGCCAGCAGCGTACCCGGACAGGGATCGAAAAACATTCAGTACTTC
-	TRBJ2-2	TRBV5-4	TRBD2	CASSAGLAGYTGELFF	TGTGCCAGCAGCGCCGGACTAGCGGGTTACACCGGGGAGCTGTTTTTT
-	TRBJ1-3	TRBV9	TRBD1	CASSSDRAGGNTIYF	TGTGCCAGCAGCTCTGACAGGGCGGGTGGAAACACCATATATTTT
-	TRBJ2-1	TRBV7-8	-	CASSSTLQRSYNEQFF	TGTGCCAGCAGCTCGACATTACAACGCTCCTACAATGAGCAGTTCTTC
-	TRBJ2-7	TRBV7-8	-	CASSFGGAGLTQYF	TGTGCCAGCAGCTTTGGGGGCGCTGGGTTGACGCAGTACTTC
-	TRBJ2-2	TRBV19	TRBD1	CASSIGQGTTGELFF	TGTGCCAGTAGTATAGGACAGGGTACGACCGGGGAGCTGTTTTTT
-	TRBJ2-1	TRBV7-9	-	CASSSPTRAGEQFF	TGTGCCAGCAGCTCACCTACTAGAGCCGGCGAGCAGTTCTTC
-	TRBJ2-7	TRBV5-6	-	CASSLVTAGRVSYEQYF	TGTGCCAGCAGCTTGGTAACGGCAGGTCGAGTCTCCTACGAGCAGTACTTC
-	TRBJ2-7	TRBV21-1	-	CASRMRNPGEQYF	TGTGCCAGCAGGATGAGGAATCCGGGCGAGCAGTACTTC
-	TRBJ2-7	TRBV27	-	CASSRRNLGVEQYF	TGTGCCAGCAGCAGACGCAACCTAGGCGTCGAGCAGTACTTC
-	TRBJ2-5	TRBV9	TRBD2	CASSVSSGAQETQYF	TGTGCCAGCAGCGTTTCTAGCGGGGCCCAAGAGACCCAGTACTTC
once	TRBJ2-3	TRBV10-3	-	CAISEVATSTDTQYF	TGTGCCATCAGTGAGGTTGCGACAAGCACAGATACGCAGTATTTT